One sample yielded the 4 T cell receptor beta chains listed below, sequenced in a study of beta chain features in type 1 diabetes. Study-wide results and caveats: Moderate yet significant TCRB CDR3 shortening was seen in Type 1 diabetes patients in all four CD4+ subsets.

Reverse transcribing all isolated RNA meant expressed TCRB transcripts were sequenced. The method was immunoSEQ multiplex PCR; TCRdb's version includes in-frame clones alone and lacks a portion of them. Among 150,000 to 200,000 clones listed, approximately 7.8% were seen once. These TCRs are of unknown antigen specificity. Sequences were obtained from central memory CD4+ T cells from blood. The receptors originated from a woman in her thirties or forties with type 1 diabetes.

The CDR3: CASSSMTGEDYGYTF. In DNA, the CDR3 is TGTGCCAGCAGCTCCATGACAGGGGAAGACTATGGCTACACCTTC. V and J are TRBV7-9 and TRBJ1-2; TRBD1 matches 8 bases. Germline trimming cut 4 bases from V and 3 bases from J; bases unmatched to any gene: 7. CDR1 is SEHNR and CDR2 is FQNEAQ in the germline V gene (reference sequence). The CDR3 runs 15 residues.

This clone was detected a few times. DNA of the CDR3: TGTGCCAGCAGCTTAGTCAGCGGGGGAGAGACCCAGTACTTC. Translation: CASSLVSGGETQYF. The J gene is TRBJ2-5, the V gene TRBV7-2, with 8 bases fitting TRBD2. Trimming took 1 base from V and 4 from J; bases not matched to a gene: 2. The germline V gene encodes CDR1 SGHTA and CDR2 FQGNSA. CDR3 length equals 14 residues.

The chain combines TRBV11-2 with TRBJ2-1; tentative D call: TRBD1 (5 bases). CDR1 is SGHAT and CDR2 is FQNNGV in the germline V gene. The V and J ends lost 1 base and 5 bases respectively, with 9 bases between them. The CDR3 extends over 14 amino acids. CDR3 protein: CASSLVRGHNEQFF. The CDR3 region has the DNA TGTGCCAGCAGCTTAGTAAGGGGCCACAATGAGCAGTTCTTC.

The rearrangement uses TRBV4-3 and TRBJ2-5, with a weak D call TRBD1 (5 bases). Trimming removed 0 bases from V and 2 bases from J, with 13 bases in between. Germline assignment: CDR1 LGHNA and CDR2 YSLEER. The CDR3 covers 16 residues. CDR3 sequence: CASSQDLRGYQETQYF. Written as DNA, the CDR3 is TGCGCCAGCAGCCAAGATCTTAGGGGATATCAAGAGACCCAGTACTTC.